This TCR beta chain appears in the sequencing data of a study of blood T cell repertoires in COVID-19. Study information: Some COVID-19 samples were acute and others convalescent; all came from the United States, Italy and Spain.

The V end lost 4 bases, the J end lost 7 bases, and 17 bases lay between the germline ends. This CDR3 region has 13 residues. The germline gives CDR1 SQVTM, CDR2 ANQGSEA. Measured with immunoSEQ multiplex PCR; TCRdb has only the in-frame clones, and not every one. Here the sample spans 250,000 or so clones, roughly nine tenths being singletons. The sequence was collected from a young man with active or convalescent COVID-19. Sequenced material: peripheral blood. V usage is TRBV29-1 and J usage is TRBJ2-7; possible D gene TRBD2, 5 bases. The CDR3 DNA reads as TGCAGCGTTGTTGAGAGGGCGGTTGAGGAGCAGTACTTC. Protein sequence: CSVVERAVEEQYF.